Given below is one TCR beta chain in context. In its sample, this clonotype was seen once. The specificity of this receptor is unknown. No qualities accompany the bases; no much larger clone lies one base away. One read alone makes for weak evidence. CDR3 length: 16 amino acids, cysteine to phenylalanine. The only DNA kept is the CDR3, 48 bases in frame from the first base. CDR1 and CDR2 are drawn from the germline V gene (reference sequence): SGHKS, YYEKEE. The V and J ends are trimmed by 4 bases and 1 base, leaving 14 bases between them. The data originate from a study of early T cells in non-severe SARS-CoV-2 infection (dated by TCRdb to about 2021). At the level of the whole study: Bulk RNA from unsorted whole blood was used for TCR sequencing, so alpha and beta chains could not be paired. Overall results and qualifications from the work: VDJdb matching was skewed toward anti-spike CD8 responses, so virus-specific expansions were likely underestimated and private and CD4 specificities were missed.

Library generation was performed with 5' RACE. TCRdb lists the instrument as NextSeq 500. Unique molecular identifiers were attached to individual cDNA molecules in the TCR library protocol so that sequencing error and PCR bias could be corrected. Both TCR alpha and beta chains were sequenced, and tight co-correlation was observed between alpha and beta sequence abundances in each sample. Processing in the source paper ran as follows. Decombinator V4 was used to annotate TCR sequences for V gene, J gene and CDR3. TCRs were defined as expanded if a significant change between any two time points was detected under a Poisson model with p below 0.0001. TCR abundances were normalised to the total number of TCRs sequenced per sample and were expressed as counts per million. TRAV1-2 paired with TRAJ12, TRAJ20 or TRAJ33 defined MAIT TCRs, while TRAV10 paired with TRAJ18 defined iNKT TCRs. VDJdb, accessed 1 November 2021, was searched for CMV, EBV and SARS-CoV-2 annotated TCRs, excluding TCRs annotated for multiple antigens. The public sequencing data were trimmed at Q25 with fastp and processed into clonotypes with MiXCR by TCRdb, which kept only in-frame beta chains. Each CDR3 protein gets just one entry, which takes the most common genes and DNA from the rows behind it. None of the V and J calls come from the authors' own analysis; TCRdb made them. The sample table records roughly 54,000 distinct CDR3 sequences; approximately 5.6% of these occur just once. 6% to 7% of the sample is in the top ten clones.

This was a case-control study nested in a cohort of healthcare workers in London, UK, who had nasopharyngeal swab PCR tests and blood samples taken every week. Healthcare workers were recruited between 23 and 31 March 2020, during the week of the UK lockdown, and were followed weekly for up to 16 weeks. This clonotype was obtained from an adult who was a healthcare worker with PCR-confirmed SARS-CoV-2 infection or an uninfected control (not recorded which). The sequence links TRBV5-5 to TRBJ1-4; no D gene is confidently identified. The sequenced material came from whole blood. The CDR3 region reads CASSLIPQGTNEKLFF. The nucleotide sequence is given as TGTGCCAGCAGCCTCATCCCTCAAGGAACTAATGAAAAACTGTTTTTT. The entire variable domain, with the stretches around the CDR3 drawn from the reference TRBV5-5 and TRBJ1-4 proteins, is DAGVTQSPTHLIKTRGQQVTLRCSPISGHKSVSWYQQVLGQGPQFIFQYYEKEERGRGNFPDRFSARQFPNYSSELNVNALLLGDSALYLCASSLIPQGTNEKLFFGSGTQLSVL.